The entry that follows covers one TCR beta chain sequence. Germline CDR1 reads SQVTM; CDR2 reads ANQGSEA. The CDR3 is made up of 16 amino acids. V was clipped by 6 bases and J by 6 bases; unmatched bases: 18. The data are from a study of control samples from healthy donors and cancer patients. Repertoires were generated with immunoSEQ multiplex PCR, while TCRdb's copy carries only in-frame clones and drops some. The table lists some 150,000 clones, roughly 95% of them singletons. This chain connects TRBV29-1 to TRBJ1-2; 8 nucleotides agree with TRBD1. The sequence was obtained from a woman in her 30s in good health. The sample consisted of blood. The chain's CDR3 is CSVTFGAGGRRDGYTF. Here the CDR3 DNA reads TGCAGCGTCACCTTCGGGGCAGGGGGCCGGCGGGATGGCTACACCTTC.